The entry that follows covers one TCR beta chain sequence. The sample belongs to a study of T cells in Graves' hyperthyroidism and ophthalmopathy. The V segment lost 6 bases and the J segment 7 bases; nucleotides outside the gene matches: 25. There are 19 residues in the CDR3. Germline V gives CDR1 MNHEY, CDR2 SVGEGT. TCR beta CDR3 sequences were amplified from RNA transcripts. During a first-round RT-PCR of the TCR CDR3, the HTBI primer set was used. MiXCR was run by TCRdb on the multiplex PCR reads, yielding one entry per CDR3 protein. Found here are roughly 600,000 distinct CDR3 sequences, about 14% of them singletons; the top ten hold roughly an eighth. Under 3 months was the duration of disease in ophthalmopathy patients, who also had a Clinical Activity Score of at least 3 and a NOSPECS grade of at least 4. The study excluded patients with uncontrolled infection, other autoimmune disease, pregnancy or lactation.

Source material: blood. This sequence was found in a woman aged 50 to 65 with Graves' ophthalmopathy. The genes are TRBV6-2 or TRBV6-3 and TRBJ2-7; 9 nucleotides match TRBD1. The CDR3 here is CASSQNTRRTGASTGEQYF. The CDR3 bases are TGTGCCAGCAGCCAAAATACACGGAGGACAGGGGCCAGCACCGGGGAGCAGTACTTC.